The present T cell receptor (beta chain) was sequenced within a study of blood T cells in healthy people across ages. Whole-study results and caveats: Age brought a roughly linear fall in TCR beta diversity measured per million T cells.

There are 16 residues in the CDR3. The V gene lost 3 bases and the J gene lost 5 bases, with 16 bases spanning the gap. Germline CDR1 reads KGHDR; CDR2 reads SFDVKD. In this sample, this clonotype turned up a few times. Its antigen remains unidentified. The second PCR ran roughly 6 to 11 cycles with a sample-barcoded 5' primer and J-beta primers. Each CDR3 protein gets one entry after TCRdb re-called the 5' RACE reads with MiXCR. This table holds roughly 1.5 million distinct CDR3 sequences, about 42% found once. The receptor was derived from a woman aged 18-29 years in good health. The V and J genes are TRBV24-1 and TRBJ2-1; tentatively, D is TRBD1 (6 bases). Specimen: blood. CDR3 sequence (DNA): TGTGCCACCAGTGATAGACAGGCAAATAATGACAATGAGCAGTTCTTC. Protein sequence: CATSDRQANNDNEQFF.